What follows are 26 T cell receptor beta chains derived from one specimen sequenced in a study of regulatory T cells in long-lasting Graves disease. This sample's time point: persistent/refractory GD, antithyroid drugs over 5 years with positive TRAb. The TCR library was made from RNA that had been extracted from PBMCs in TRIzol. Building the TCR beta libraries relied on iRepertoire HTBI primers, and CDR3 regions underwent Arm-PCR. MiXCR, applied by TCRdb to the multiplex PCR reads, yields one record per CDR3 protein. Here the sample spans roughly 450,000 distinct CDR3 sequences, less than 25% being singletons. The sequences come from peripheral blood mononuclear cells (PBMCs), collected when the disease was refractory, from a patient treated with antithyroid drugs. These receptor sequences come from a female donor with Graves disease.

This clonotype was counted at least ten times. This chain uses TRBV28 with TRBJ1-2; TRBD1 might be the D (5 bases). Germline V lookup: CDR1 MDHEN, CDR2 SYDVKM. The CDR3 is made up of 19 amino acids. With 5 bases removed from V and 0 bases from J, the gap between germline ends came to 25 bases. The CDR3 nucleotides read TGTGCCAGCAGTCCACCGAGGGGCGCGGGTTGGGTCGCTAACTATGGCTACACCTTC. It is translated as CASSPPRGAGWVANYGYTF.

This clonotype was observed at least ten times. The chain couples TRBV2 to TRBJ1-3; 10 bases are shared with TRBD1. CDR3 size: 15 residues. With 4 bases clipped from V and 4 bases from J, the junction kept 4 bases outside the gene matches. Per the germline V gene, CDR1 is SNHLY and CDR2 is FYNNEI. The CDR3 DNA reads as TGTGCCAGCAGTGGAGGGACAGGGGCCGGAAACACCATATATTTT. Its translation is CASSGGTGAGNTIYF.

This clonotype was observed a handful of times. J is TRBJ2-7 and V is TRBV7-2, with 8 bases lining up with TRBD2. The CDR3 covers 14 residues. J was trimmed by 3 bases and V by 5 bases; bases with no gene match: 6. The germline V gene has CDR1 SGHTA and CDR2 FQGNSA. In DNA form, the CDR3 reads TGTGCCAGCAGCGCAACGGGGGGGAGCTACGAGCAGTACTTC. This sequence encodes CASSATGGSYEQYF.

This rearrangement joins TRBV19 to TRBJ2-6, with D tentatively TRBD1 (5 bases). The CDR3 spans 13 residues. Per germline, CDR1 LNHDA and CDR2 SQIVND (reference sequence). Trimming took off 10 bases at V and 2 bases at J, with 9 bases between the two ends. DNA of the CDR3: TGTGCCACCTCAGGGCCTGGGGCCAACGTCCTGACTTTC. Translated, it gives CATSGPGANVLTF.

This clonotype was seen ten or more times. The chain links TRBV28 to TRBJ1-1; D may be TRBD1 (6 bases). Deletions cut 8 bases from V and 3 bases from J, with 10 bases between. The CDR3 spans 12 residues. The germline gives CDR1 MDHEN, CDR2 SYDVKM. This CDR3 is CASWDIDTEAFF. The CDR3 DNA sequence: TGTGCCAGCTGGGACATTGACACTGAAGCTTTCTTT.

CDR3 region: CSAQTGLETQYF. CDR3 sequence (DNA): TGCAGTGCTCAGACAGGGCTGGAGACCCAGTACTTC. The V call is TRBV20-1, the J call TRBJ2-5, with TRBD1 matching 7 bases. Germline V gene data show CDR1 as DFQATT and CDR2 as SNEGSKA (reference sequence). Losses at the gene ends were 5 bases for V and 5 bases for J; bases not matched to a gene: 5. The CDR3 runs 12 residues.

This sequence joins TRBV20-1 and TRBJ2-1, with a tentative D call TRBD2 (7 bases). The length of the CDR3 is 14 residues. In germline, CDR1 is DFQATT, CDR2 SNEGSKA (reference sequence). V shed 3 bases and J shed 2 bases, with 11 bases lying between them. CDR3 protein: CSASRGGAYNEQFF. The CDR3 DNA reads TGCAGTGCTAGTAGGGGGGGGGCCTACAATGAGCAGTTCTTC.

This clonotype was counted a few times. The chain employs TRBV9 and TRBJ1-2; 7 bases match TRBD1. CDR3 length: 13 amino acids. Germline V gene lookup returns CDR1 SGDLS and CDR2 YYNGEE. The trim removed 3 bases at V and 5 bases at J, leaving 4 bases unmatched. The CDR3 is CASSGPGGYGYTF. CDR3 coding DNA: TGTGCCAGCAGCGGACCAGGGGGATATGGCTACACCTTC.

This clonotype has only a few counts. The rearrangement uses TRBV28 and TRBJ2-7, with TRBD1 matching over 9 bases. Losses at the gene ends were 5 bases for V and 9 bases for J; bases not matched to a gene: 32. Germline CDR1 is MDHEN and CDR2 is SYDVKM. This CDR3 is 21 amino acids long. The CDR3 loop reads CASSLSRDRVQRLSQAVRQYF. The CDR3 DNA follows: TGTGCCAGCAGTCTGTCCCGGGACAGGGTCCAACGGCTCAGTCAGGCCGTACGGCAGTACTTC.

This clonotype was seen repeatedly, ten times or more. The gene calls are TRBV12-3 or TRBV12-4 and TRBJ1-1, with TRBD1 matching over 7 bases. The V and J ends lost 7 bases and 5 bases, in that order; junction bases with no gene match: 10. The CDR3 totals 14 residues. CDR3 amino acids: CASIETGTLTEAFF. The CDR3 nucleotides read TGTGCCAGCATTGAGACAGGGACCTTAACTGAAGCTTTCTTT.

V is TRBV3-1 and J is TRBJ2-1, with D possibly called TRBD1 or TRBD2 (5 bases each). Trimming shortened V by 4 bases and J by 8 bases, and 15 bases separated the two germline ends. Germline values: CDR1 LGHDT, CDR2 YNNKEL (reference sequence). The CDR3 extends over 14 amino acids. The CDR3 reads CASSRERGWDEQFF. The CDR3 bases are TGTGCCAGCAGCCGAGAGAGGGGCTGGGATGAGCAGTTCTTC.

Note on this clonotype: A much larger clone lies one base from this, so it may be a read error. The chain recombines TRBV11-2 with TRBJ2-5; the D gene is possibly TRBD2 (7 bases). Germline V gene sequence: CDR1 SGHAT, CDR2 FQNNGV. The CDR3 has 15 residues. The CDR3 spells CAGSLVRGAGETQYF. The DNA of the CDR3 is TGTGCCGGCAGCTTAGTACGGGGGGCGGGGGAGACCCAGTACTTC.

This chain joins TRBV19 and TRBJ2-2; weak D call: TRBD2 (5 bases). Germline values: CDR1 LNHDA, CDR2 SQIVND (reference sequence). The CDR3 is 15 residues long. With 5 bases removed from V and 4 bases from J, the gap between germline ends came to 14 bases. The CDR3 loop reads CASSPEEVGTGELFF. In DNA form, the CDR3 reads TGTGCCAGTAGTCCAGAGGAGGTCGGCACCGGGGAGCTGTTTTTT.

The sample holds many counts of this clonotype. The chain carries TRBV12-3 or TRBV12-4 and TRBJ1-2, with 9 positions matching TRBD1. J was trimmed by 8 bases and V by 7 bases; bases with no gene match: 8. The CDR3 consists of 13 residues. The CDR3 loop reads CASTRDRVGGYTF. The CDR3 DNA is TGTGCCAGCACCCGGGACAGGGTGGGCGGCTACACCTTC.

At least ten counts were recorded for this clonotype. The chain couples TRBV6-1 to TRBJ1-2; D unresolved. V was shortened by 7 bases and J by 4 bases, with 16 bases between the two germline ends. CDR1 is MNHNS, CDR2 SASEGT, per germline. The CDR3 is 14 residues long. The CDR3 DNA reads TGTGCCAGCAAAGTCGATGAGGTCCGCTATGGCTACACCTTC. Translated: CASKVDEVRYGYTF.

The table lists this clonotype with a few counts. The V and J genes are TRBV12-3 or TRBV12-4 and TRBJ2-6; no clear D. CDR3 length equals 16 residues. Trimming left V 6 bases short and J 0 bases short, with 12 bases between. As DNA, the CDR3 is TGTGCCAGCAGAGCTACTACCAGCTCTGGGGCCAACGTCCTGACTTTC. Translating it yields CASRATTSSGANVLTF.

The V call is TRBV14, the J call TRBJ2-1; 7 positions agree with TRBD2. Germline values: CDR1 SGHDN, CDR2 FVKESK. The length of the CDR3 is 17 residues. J gave up 0 bases and V 0 bases, and 5 bases lay outside the gene matches. DNA of the CDR3: TGTGCCAGCAGCCAAGATAGGGGAGGGTACTCCTACAATGAGCAGTTCTTC. Translated, it gives CASSQDRGGYSYNEQFF.

This chain uses TRBV11-2 with TRBJ2-3; D remains ambiguous. This CDR3 is built from 18 residues. V lost 0 bases to trimming and J lost 2 bases, with 18 bases between them. The V gene's germline CDR1 is SGHAT and CDR2 FQNNGV. In nucleotides, the CDR3 is TGTGCCAGCAGCTTAGAGAAGCGCCGAATTGGGTACACAGATACGCAGTATTTT. Encoded protein: CASSLEKRRIGYTDTQYF. Full variable domain (missing parts from reference TRBV11-2 and TRBJ2-3): EAGVAQSPRYKIIEKRQSVAFWCNPISGHATLYWYQQILGQGPKLLIQFQNNGVVDDSQLPKDRFSAERLKGVDSTLKIQPAKLEDSAVYLCASSLEKRRIGYTDTQYFGPGTRLTVL.

In its sample, this clonotype was seen many times. The rearrangement links TRBV28 to TRBJ2-7; D gene ambiguous. V was pared by 4 bases and J by 2 bases, with 9 bases between. Germline V CDR1 and CDR2: MDHEN, SYDVKM. The CDR3 loop spans 13 amino acids. In DNA form, the CDR3 reads TGTGCCAGCAGTTCCACAGCTCCCTACGAGCAGTACTTC. Its translation is CASSSTAPYEQYF.

This clonotype was seen many times. The chain couples TRBV28 to TRBJ1-4; D uncertain. The V and J ends lost 5 bases and 5 bases respectively, with 12 bases between them. This CDR3 is 14 amino acids long. In germline, CDR1 is MDHEN, CDR2 SYDVKM. Written as DNA, the CDR3 is TGTGCCAGCAGTCGCGCCGACCTAAATGAAAAACTGTTTTTT. Translated, it gives CASSRADLNEKLFF.

Concerning this clonotype itself: A single base separates this from a much larger clone, so it may be a read error. The V gene is TRBV2, the J gene TRBJ1-6; TRBD1 might be the D (5 bases). This CDR3 has 15 residues. Germline V gene data show CDR1 as SNHLY and CDR2 as FYNNEI. Written as DNA, the CDR3 is TGTGTCAGCACTACCCTGGGGGGGACCGCGGGTCTCCTCCACTTT. Its protein product is CVSTTLGGTAGLLHF.

This clonotype has just a few counts. This rearrangement joins TRBV2 to TRBJ1-1; no clear D gene. The germline gives CDR1 SNHLY, CDR2 FYNNEI. CDR3 size: 15 residues. V lost 1 base to trimming and J lost 7 bases, with 16 bases between them. CDR3 protein: CASSEGQGWLVEAFF. CDR3 DNA sequence: TGTGCCAGCAGTGAAGGACAAGGGTGGTTGGTTGAAGCTTTCTTT.

The gene calls are TRBV20-1 and TRBJ1-5; the D gene is possibly TRBD1 (6 bases). CDR1 DFQATT and CDR2 SNEGSKA come from the germline V gene (reference sequence). V lost 5 bases and J 3 bases, leaving 17 bases between the germline ends. This CDR3 comprises 15 residues. CDR3 sequence (DNA): TGCAGTGCTTCCCCTCAGGGGCCATTCAATCAGCCCCAGCATTTT. Its translation: CSASPQGPFNQPQHF.

This clonotype was observed at least ten times. The chain has TRBV10-3 and TRBJ2-7; 7 nucleotides align to TRBD1. Germline V CDR1 and CDR2: ENHRY, SYGVKD. The CDR3 covers 17 residues. J was trimmed by 0 bases and V by 0 bases; bases with no gene match: 8. CDR3 in amino acids: CAISESRGDSNSYEQYF. CDR3 DNA: TGTGCCATCAGTGAGTCGAGAGGGGACAGTAACTCCTACGAGCAGTACTTC.

The V gene is TRBV7-8, the J gene TRBJ1-5; possible D gene TRBD1, 5 bases. V was trimmed by 8 bases and J by 0 bases, leaving 23 bases between them. Germline CDR1 is SGHVS and CDR2 is FQNEAQ. The CDR3 is 18 residues long. The CDR3 nucleotides are TGTGCCAGCGCTCGACAGCCTAGCCAGTTCTATAGCAATCAGCCCCAGCATTTT. This codes for CASARQPSQFYSNQPQHF.

This clonotype appeared many times. This sequence joins TRBV12-3 or TRBV12-4 and TRBJ1-5; no definite D call. CDR3 length equals 15 residues. V was pared by 6 bases and J by 1 base, with 13 bases between. CDR3 loop: CASSQEELSNQPQHF. The CDR3 DNA reads as TGTGCCAGCAGCCAAGAGGAGTTAAGCAATCAGCCCCAGCATTTT.